The clone carrying this TCR beta chain was found a few times. MiXCR was run by TCRdb on the RACE reads, yielding one entry per CDR3 protein. The data contain 300,000 to 450,000 distinct CDR3 sequences, approximately 5.1% of them seen just once; the ten biggest clones take up approximately 2.4%. The data belong to a study of human T cells and chemical hapten exposure. Study summary: On approximately 2 cm by approximately 2 cm of upper inner arm skin, sensitization was performed with 2% DPC.

Time point noted: pre-sensitization, week 0. The sample's treatment: therapeutic diphenylcyclopropenone sensitization with weekly scalp DPC. Every donor had alopecia and was 18 to 70 years old; all were suitable for DPC. The V end lost 2 bases, the J end lost 4 bases, and 12 bases lay between the germline ends. The CDR3 totals 15 residues. Germline CDR1 reads MGHDK; CDR2 reads SYGVNS. This receptor was obtained from a woman in her forties or fifties with alopecia areata. Some clones in this sample may be carry-over from other donors' samples. The sequencing here drew on whole blood, taken in connection with sensitization to the hapten diphenylcyclopropenone (DPC). The chain combines TRBV25-1 with TRBJ2-1, with D maybe TRBD1 (6 bases). The CDR3 protein is CASSEEGQRYNEQFF. The CDR3 DNA reads as TGTGCCAGCAGTGAAGAAGGACAGAGATACAATGAGCAGTTCTTC.